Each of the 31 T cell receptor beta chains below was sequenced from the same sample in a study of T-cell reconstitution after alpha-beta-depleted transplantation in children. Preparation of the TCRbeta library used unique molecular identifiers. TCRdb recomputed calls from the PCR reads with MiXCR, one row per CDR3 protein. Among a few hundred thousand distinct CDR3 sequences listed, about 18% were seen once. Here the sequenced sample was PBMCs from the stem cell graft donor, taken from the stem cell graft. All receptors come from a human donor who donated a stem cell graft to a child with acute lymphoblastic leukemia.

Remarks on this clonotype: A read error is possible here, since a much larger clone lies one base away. The CDR3, as DNA: TGCGCCAGCAGTCCAAAAGGGGACTATGGCTACACCTTC. This gives the protein CASSPKGDYGYTF. The chain uses TRBV10-2 and TRBJ1-2, with D perhaps TRBD1 (5 bases). V was shortened by 5 bases and J by 3 bases, with 10 bases between the two germline ends. Germline V CDR1 and CDR2: WSHSY, SAAADI. The CDR3 length is 13 residues.

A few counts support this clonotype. DNA of the CDR3: TGCGCCAGCAGCCAGGACAGGGGGCGCACAGATACGCAGTATTTT. As protein: CASSQDRGRTDTQYF. The rearrangement uses TRBV5-1 and TRBJ2-3, with 11 bases that match TRBD1. CDR1 and CDR2 from the germline V gene are SGHRS and YFSETQ. J was trimmed by 1 base and V by 4 bases; bases with no gene match: 2. This CDR3 contains 15 residues.

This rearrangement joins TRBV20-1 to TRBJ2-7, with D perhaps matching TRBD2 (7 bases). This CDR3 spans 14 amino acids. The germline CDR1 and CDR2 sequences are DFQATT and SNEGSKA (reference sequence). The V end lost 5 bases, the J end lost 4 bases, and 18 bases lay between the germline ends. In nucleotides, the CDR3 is TGCAGTGCTTTCCCTAGGGGGGGAGGGTACGAGCAGTACTTC. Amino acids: CSAFPRGGGYEQYF.

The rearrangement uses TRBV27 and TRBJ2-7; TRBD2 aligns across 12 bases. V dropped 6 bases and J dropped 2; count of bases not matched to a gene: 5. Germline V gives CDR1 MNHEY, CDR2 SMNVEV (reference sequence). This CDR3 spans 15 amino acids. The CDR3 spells CASRRLAGEAYEQYF. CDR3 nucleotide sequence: TGTGCCAGCAGGCGACTAGCGGGAGAGGCCTACGAGCAGTACTTC.

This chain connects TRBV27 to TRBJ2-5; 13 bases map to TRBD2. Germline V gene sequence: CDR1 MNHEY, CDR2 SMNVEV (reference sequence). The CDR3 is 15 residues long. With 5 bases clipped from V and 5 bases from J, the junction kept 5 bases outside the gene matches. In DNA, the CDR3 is TGTGCCAGCAGTCCCTGGACTAGCGGGAGCGAGACCCAGTACTTC. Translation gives CASSPWTSGSETQYF.

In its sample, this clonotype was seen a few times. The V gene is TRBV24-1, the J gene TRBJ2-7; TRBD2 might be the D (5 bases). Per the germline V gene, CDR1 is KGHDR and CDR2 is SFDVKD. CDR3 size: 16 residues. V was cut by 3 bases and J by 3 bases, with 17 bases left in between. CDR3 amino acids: CATSDRTLLGYYEQYF. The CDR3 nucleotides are TGTGCCACCAGTGATCGGACTCTGCTAGGCTACTACGAGCAGTACTTC.

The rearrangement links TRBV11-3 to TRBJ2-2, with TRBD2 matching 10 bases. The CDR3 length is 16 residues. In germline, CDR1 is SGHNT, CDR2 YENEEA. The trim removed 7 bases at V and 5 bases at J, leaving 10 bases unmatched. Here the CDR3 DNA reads TGTGCCAGCACCTCTCATAGCGGGAGGAATACCGGGGAGCTGTTTTTT. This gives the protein CASTSHSGRNTGELFF.

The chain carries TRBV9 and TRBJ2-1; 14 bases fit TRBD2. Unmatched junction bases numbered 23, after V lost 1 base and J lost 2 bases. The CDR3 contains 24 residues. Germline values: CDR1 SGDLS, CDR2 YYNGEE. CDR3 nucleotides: TGTGCCAGCAGCGTATCCACCCGAGGCATTGTGGGGACTAGCGGGAGAAGCACCTACAATGAGCAGTTCTTC. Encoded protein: CASSVSTRGIVGTSGRSTYNEQFF. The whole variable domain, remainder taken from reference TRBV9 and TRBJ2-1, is DSGVTQTPKHLITATGQRVTLRCSPRSGDLSVYWYQQSLDQGLQFLIQYYNGEERAKGNILERFSAQQFPDLHSELNLSSLELGDSALYFCASSVSTRGIVGTSGRSTYNEQFFGPGTRLTVL.

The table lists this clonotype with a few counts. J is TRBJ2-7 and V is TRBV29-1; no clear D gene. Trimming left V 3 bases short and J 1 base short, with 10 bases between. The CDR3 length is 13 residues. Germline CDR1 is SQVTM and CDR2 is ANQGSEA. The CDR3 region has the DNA TGCAGCGTTGATGATGGCAGGTCCTACGAGCAGTACTTC. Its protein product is CSVDDGRSYEQYF.

This chain's CDR3 is CASSQALAGGPLGIYEQYF. The CDR3 DNA follows: TGTGCCAGCAGCCAAGCCCTAGCGGGAGGGCCCCTGGGGATATACGAGCAGTACTTC. This chain uses TRBV14 with TRBJ2-7, with 12 positions matching TRBD2. Germline-derived CDR1 and CDR2 are SGHDN and FVKESK. CDR3 size: 19 residues. V lost 1 base and J lost 4; bases outside the gene matches: 14.

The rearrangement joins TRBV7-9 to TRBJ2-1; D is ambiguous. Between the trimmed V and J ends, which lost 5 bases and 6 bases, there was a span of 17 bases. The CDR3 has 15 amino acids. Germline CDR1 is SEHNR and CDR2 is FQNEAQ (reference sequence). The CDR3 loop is CASSPGRAGGNEQFF. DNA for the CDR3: TGTGCCAGCAGCCCCGGTAGGGCAGGTGGCAATGAGCAGTTCTTC. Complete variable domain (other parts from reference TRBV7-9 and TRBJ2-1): DTGVSQNPRHKITKRGQNVTFRCDPISEHNRLYWYRQTLGQGPEFLTYFQNEAQLEKSRLLSDRFSAERPKGSFSTLEIQRTEQGDSAMYLCASSPGRAGGNEQFFGPGTRLTVL.

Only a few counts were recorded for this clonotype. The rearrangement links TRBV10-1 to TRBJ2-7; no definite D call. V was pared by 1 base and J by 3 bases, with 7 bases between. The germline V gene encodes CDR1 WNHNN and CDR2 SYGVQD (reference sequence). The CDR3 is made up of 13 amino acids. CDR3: CASSEYPSYEQYF. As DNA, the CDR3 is TGCGCCAGCAGTGAGTATCCTAGCTACGAGCAGTACTTC.

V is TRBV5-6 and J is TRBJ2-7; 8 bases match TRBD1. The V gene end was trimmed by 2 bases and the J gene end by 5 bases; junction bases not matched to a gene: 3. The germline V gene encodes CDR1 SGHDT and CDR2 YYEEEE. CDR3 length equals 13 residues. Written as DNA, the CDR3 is TGTGCCAGCAGCTTCTCGGACAGGGACGAGCAGTACTTC. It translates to CASSFSDRDEQYF.

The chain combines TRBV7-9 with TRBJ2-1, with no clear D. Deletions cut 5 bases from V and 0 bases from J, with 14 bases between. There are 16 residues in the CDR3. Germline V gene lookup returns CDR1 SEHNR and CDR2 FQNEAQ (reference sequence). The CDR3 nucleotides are TGTGCCAGCAGCCAACGTAACTTACTCTCCTACAATGAGCAGTTCTTC. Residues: CASSQRNLLSYNEQFF.

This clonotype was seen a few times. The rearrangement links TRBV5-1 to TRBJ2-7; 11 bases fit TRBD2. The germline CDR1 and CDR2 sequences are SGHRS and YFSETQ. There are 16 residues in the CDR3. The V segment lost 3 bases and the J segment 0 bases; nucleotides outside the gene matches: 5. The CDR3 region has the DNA TGCGCCAGCAGCTGGACTAGCGGGCAAACCTCCTACGAGCAGTACTTC. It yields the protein CASSWTSGQTSYEQYF.

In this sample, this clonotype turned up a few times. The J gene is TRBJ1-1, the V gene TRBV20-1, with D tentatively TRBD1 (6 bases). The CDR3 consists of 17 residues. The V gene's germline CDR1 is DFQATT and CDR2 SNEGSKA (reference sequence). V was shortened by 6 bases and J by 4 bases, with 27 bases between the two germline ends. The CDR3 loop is CSALKADSPGPGTEAFF. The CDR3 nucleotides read TGCAGTGCCCTAAAGGCGGACAGCCCCGGGCCGGGCACTGAAGCTTTCTTT.

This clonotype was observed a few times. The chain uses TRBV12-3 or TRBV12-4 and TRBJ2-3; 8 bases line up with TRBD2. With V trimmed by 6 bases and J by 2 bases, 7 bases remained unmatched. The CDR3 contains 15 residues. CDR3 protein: CASSPIAGLTDTQYF. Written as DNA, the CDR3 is TGTGCCAGCAGCCCTATAGCGGGACTCACAGATACGCAGTATTTT.

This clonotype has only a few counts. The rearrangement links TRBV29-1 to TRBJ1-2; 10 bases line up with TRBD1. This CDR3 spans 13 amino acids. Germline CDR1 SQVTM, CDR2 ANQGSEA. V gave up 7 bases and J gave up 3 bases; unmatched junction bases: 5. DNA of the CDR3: TGCAGCGACAGGACAGGGGGGGACTATGGCTACACCTTC. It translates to CSDRTGGDYGYTF.

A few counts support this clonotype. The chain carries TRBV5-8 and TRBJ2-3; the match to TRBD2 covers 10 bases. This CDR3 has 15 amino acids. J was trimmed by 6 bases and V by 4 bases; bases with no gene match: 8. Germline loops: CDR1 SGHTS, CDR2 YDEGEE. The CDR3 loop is CASSDGTSARDTQYF. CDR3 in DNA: TGTGCCAGCAGCGACGGGACTAGCGCCCGTGATACGCAGTATTTT. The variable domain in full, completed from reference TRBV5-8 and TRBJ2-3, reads EAGVTQSPTHLIKTRGQQATLRCSPISGHTSVYWYQQALGLGLQFLLWYDEGEERNRGNFPPRFSGRQFPNYSSELNVNALELEDSALYLCASSDGTSARDTQYFGPGTRLTVL.

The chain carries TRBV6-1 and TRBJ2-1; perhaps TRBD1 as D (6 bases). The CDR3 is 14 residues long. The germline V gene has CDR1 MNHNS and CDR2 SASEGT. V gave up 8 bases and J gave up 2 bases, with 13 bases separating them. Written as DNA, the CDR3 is TGTGCCAGCGGTACCCAGGGGACCTACAATGAGCAGTTCTTC. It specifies CASGTQGTYNEQFF.

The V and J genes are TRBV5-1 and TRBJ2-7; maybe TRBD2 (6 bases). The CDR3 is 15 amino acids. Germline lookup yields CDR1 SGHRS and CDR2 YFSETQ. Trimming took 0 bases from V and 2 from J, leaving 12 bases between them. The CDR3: CASSLDPSVTYEQYF. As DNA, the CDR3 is TGCGCCAGCAGCTTGGATCCTAGCGTAACCTACGAGCAGTACTTC.

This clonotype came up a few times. The CDR3 protein is CASSWGWGEQFF. The CDR3, as DNA: TGTGCCAGCAGTTGGGGTTGGGGTGAGCAGTTCTTC. V and J are TRBV27 and TRBJ2-1; D remains unclear. The germline gives CDR1 MNHEY, CDR2 SMNVEV (reference sequence). V lost 4 bases and J 9 bases, leaving 10 bases between the germline ends. This CDR3 region has 12 residues.

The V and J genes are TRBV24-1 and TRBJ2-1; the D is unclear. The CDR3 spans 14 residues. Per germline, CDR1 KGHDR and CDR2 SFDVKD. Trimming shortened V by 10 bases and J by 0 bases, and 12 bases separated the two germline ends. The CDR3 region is CATRKGGSYNEQFF. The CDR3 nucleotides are TGTGCCACGAGGAAAGGCGGCTCCTACAATGAGCAGTTCTTC.

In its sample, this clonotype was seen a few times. The CDR3 bases are TGCGCCAGCAGCCAGGGCTCCGGGGCGCGCTTGAGCGAGCAGTACTTC. It translates to CASSQGSGARLSEQYF. The chain uses TRBV10-1 and TRBJ2-7, with D perhaps TRBD1 or TRBD2 (5 bases each). CDR1 and CDR2 (germline): WNHNN, SYGVQD (reference sequence). The CDR3 totals 16 residues. V lost 6 bases and J 6 bases, leaving 24 bases between the germline ends.

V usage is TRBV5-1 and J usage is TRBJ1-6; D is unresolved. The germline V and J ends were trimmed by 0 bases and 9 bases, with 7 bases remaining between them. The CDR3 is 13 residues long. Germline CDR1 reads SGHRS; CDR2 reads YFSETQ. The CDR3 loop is CASSLAGRSPLHF. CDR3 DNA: TGCGCCAGCAGCTTGGCCGGTCGTTCACCCCTCCACTTT.

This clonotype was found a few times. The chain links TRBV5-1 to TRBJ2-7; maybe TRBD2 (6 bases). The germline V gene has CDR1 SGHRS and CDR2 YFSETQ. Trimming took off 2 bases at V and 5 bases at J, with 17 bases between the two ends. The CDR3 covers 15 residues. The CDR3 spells CASSFSGTEGHEQYF. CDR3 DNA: TGCGCCAGCAGCTTCTCCGGGACGGAGGGGCACGAGCAGTACTTC.

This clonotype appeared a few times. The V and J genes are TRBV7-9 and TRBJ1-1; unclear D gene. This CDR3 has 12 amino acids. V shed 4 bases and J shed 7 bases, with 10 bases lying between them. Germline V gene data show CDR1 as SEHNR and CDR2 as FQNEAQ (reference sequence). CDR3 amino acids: CASSSGPGEAFF. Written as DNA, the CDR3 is TGTGCCAGCAGCTCCGGGCCCGGTGAAGCTTTCTTT.

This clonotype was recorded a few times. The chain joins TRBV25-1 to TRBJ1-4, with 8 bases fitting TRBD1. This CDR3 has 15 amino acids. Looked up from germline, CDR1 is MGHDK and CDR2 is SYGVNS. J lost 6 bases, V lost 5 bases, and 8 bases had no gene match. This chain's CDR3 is CASSSPGQADEKLFF. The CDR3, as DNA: TGTGCCAGCAGTTCGCCGGGACAGGCGGATGAAAAACTGTTTTTT.

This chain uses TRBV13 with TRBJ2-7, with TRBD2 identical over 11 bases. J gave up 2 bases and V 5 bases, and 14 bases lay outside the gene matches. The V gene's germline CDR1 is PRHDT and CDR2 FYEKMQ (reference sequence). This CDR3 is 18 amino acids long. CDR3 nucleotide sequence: TGTGCCAGCAGCCCCGGCGGGGCCACTAGCGGGAGACCCTACGAGCAGTACTTC. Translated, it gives CASSPGGATSGRPYEQYF.

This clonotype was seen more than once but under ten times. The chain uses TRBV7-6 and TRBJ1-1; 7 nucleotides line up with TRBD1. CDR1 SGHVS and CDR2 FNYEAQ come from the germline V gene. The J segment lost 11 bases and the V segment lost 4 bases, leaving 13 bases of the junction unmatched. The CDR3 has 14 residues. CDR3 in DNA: TGTGCCAGCAGCTATCGAAGAGGGGGCGATCGGGCTTTCTTT. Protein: CASSYRRGGDRAFF.

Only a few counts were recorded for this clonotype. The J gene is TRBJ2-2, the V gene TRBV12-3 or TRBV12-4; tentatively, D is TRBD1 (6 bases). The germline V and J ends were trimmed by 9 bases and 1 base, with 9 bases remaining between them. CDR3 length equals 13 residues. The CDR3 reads CARGAGNTGELFF. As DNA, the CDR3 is TGTGCCAGGGGGGCCGGGAACACCGGGGAGCTGTTTTTT.